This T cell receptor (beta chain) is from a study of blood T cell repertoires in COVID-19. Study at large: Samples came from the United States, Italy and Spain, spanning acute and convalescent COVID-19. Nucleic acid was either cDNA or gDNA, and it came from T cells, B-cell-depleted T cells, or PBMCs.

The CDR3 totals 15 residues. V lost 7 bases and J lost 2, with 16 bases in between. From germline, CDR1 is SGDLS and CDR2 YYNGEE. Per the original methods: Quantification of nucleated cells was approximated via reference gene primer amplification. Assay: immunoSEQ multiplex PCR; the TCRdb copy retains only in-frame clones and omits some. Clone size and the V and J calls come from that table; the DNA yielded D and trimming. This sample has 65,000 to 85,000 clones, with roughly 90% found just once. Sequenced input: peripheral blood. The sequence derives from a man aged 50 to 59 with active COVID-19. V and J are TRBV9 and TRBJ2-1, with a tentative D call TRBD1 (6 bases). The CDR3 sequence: CASSRTGFTYNEQFF. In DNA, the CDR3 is TGTGCCAGCTCCCGAACAGGGTTCACCTACAATGAGCAGTTCTTC.